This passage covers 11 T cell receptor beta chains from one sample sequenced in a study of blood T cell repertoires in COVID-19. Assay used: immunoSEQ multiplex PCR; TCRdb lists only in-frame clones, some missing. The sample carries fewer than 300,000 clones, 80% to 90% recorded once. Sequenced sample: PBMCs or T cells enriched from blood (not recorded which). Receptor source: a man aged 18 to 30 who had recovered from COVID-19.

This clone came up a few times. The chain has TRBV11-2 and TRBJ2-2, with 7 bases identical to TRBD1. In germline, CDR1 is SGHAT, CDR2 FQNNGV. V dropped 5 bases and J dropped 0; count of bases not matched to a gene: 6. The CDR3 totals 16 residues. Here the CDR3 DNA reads TGTGCCAGCAGCAGCCGGGACAGAACGAACACCGGGGAGCTGTTTTTT. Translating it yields CASSSRDRTNTGELFF.

Here the CDR3 DNA reads TGTGCCAGCTCACCACTACGGGTGGAAGGCAATCAGCCCCAGCATTTT. It specifies CASSPLRVEGNQPQHF. J is TRBJ1-5 and V is TRBV18; D is uncertain. The CDR3 runs to 16 residues. Between the trimmed V and J ends, which lost 1 base and 2 bases, there was a span of 12 bases. Germline V lookup: CDR1 KGHSH, CDR2 LQKENI.

The CDR3 DNA is TGTGCCAGCAGTTTCCCGGGACTAGCGGGAGTGGAGACCCAGTACTTC. It yields the protein CASSFPGLAGVETQYF. V is TRBV28 and J is TRBJ2-5; 14 bases align to TRBD2. The CDR3 covers 16 residues. The J segment lost 5 bases and the V segment lost 3 bases, leaving 5 bases of the junction unmatched. Germline V gene data show CDR1 as MDHEN and CDR2 as SYDVKM.

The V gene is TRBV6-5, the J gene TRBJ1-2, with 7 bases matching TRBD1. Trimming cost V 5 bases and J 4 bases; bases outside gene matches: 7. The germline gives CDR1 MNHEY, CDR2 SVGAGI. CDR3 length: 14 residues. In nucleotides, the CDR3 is TGTGCCAGCAGTCCAGGGACAGCCATCTATGGCTACACCTTC. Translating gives CASSPGTAIYGYTF.

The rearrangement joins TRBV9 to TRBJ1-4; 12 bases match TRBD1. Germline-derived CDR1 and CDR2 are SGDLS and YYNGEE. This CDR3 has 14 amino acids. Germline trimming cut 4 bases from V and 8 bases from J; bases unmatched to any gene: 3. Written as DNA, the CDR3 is TGTGCCAGCAGCAAGGGACAGGGGGCAGAAAAACTGTTTTTT. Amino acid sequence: CASSKGQGAEKLFF.

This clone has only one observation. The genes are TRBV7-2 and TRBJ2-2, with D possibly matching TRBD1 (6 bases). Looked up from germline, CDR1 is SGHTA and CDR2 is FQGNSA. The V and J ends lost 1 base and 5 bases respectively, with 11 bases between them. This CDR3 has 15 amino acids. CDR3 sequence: CASSLGTQGTGELFF. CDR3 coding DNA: TGTGCCAGCAGCTTAGGAACCCAGGGGACCGGGGAGCTGTTTTTT.

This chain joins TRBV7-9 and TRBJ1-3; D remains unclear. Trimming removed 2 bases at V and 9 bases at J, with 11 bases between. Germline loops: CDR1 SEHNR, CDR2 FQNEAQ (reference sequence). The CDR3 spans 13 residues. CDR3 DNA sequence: TGTGCCAGCAGCTTATCACAGATTTTCACCATATATTTT. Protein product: CASSLSQIFTIYF.

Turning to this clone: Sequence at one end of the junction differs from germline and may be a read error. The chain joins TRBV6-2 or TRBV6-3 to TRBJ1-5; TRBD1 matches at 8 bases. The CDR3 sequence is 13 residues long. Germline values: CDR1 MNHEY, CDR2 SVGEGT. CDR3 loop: CASSDPGQDRALF. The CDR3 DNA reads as TGTGCCAGCAGTGATCCGGGACAGGACAGAGCGCTTTTT.

Here the CDR3 reads CASSMAVYTEAFF. The CDR3 region has the DNA TGTGCCAGTAGTATGGCGGTTTACACTGAAGCTTTCTTT. The rearrangement joins TRBV19 to TRBJ1-1; unclear D gene. V lost 3 bases and J lost 3, with 8 bases in between. CDR3 length equals 13 residues. CDR1 and CDR2 from the germline V gene are LNHDA and SQIVND (reference sequence).

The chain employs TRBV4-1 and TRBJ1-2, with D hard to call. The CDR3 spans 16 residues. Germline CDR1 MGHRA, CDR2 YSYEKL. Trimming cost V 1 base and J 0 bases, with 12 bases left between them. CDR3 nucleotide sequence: TGCGCCAGCAGCCAAGCGGTAACAGAGACTAACTATGGCTACACCTTC. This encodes CASSQAVTETNYGYTF.

In DNA form, the CDR3 reads TGTGCCAGCTCACCACCGGGAGGGGCGCAAGGCTACACCTTC. Protein product: CASSPPGGAQGYTF. The chain uses TRBV18 and TRBJ1-2; D is perhaps TRBD1 (5 bases). CDR3 length: 14 residues. V lost 0 bases to trimming and J lost 8 bases, with 13 bases between them. The V gene's germline CDR1 is KGHSH and CDR2 LQKENI.